This T cell receptor beta chain was sequenced for a study of blood T cell repertoires in COVID-19. The overall study: Samples representing acute and convalescent COVID-19 were sourced from the United States, Italy and Spain.

Measured with immunoSEQ multiplex PCR; TCRdb has only the in-frame clones, and not every one. The data show over 250,000 clones, about 89% seen once. The length of the CDR3 is 16 residues. The V end lost 0 bases, the J end lost 8 bases, and 16 bases lay between the germline ends. Germline CDR1 and CDR2: LNHNV and YYDKDF (reference sequence). In terms of age and location, participants ranged from roughly 18 to 95 years and lived in about two dozen US areas. All recovered Cohort 3 donors got two negative PCRs, got clearance, or saw symptom resolution. The sample was PBMCs or T cells enriched from blood (not recorded which). The J gene is TRBJ1-4, the V gene TRBV15; possibly TRBD1 for D (5 bases). This TCR was recovered from a woman between 18 and 30 years old who had recovered from COVID-19. As DNA, the CDR3 is TGTGCCACCAGCAGAGATCTACAGGAGGGTTGGGAAAAACTGTTTTTT. It translates to CATSRDLQEGWEKLFF.